The 24 T cell receptor beta chains presented below share a single source sample, sequenced in a study of Ad26.COV2.S vaccination and SARS-CoV-2 variants. TCRdb's copy holds only in-frame clones and misses some; the assay was immunoSEQ multiplex PCR. The sample has hundreds of thousands of clones; around 90% are singletons. The sequences come from peripheral blood, collected after recovery from COVID-19. The receptors shown here come from a human donor who had recovered from COVID-19.

A note on this clone: At the DNA level, this CDR3 is encoded by other sequences in the same sample as well. V is TRBV9 and J is TRBJ2-1; D assignment may be TRBD1 or TRBD2 (6 bases each). With 4 bases removed from V and 5 bases from J, the gap between germline ends came to 19 bases. Germline V lookup: CDR1 SGDLS, CDR2 YYNGEE. The CDR3 sequence is 16 residues long. The CDR3 region has the DNA TGTGCCAGCAGCCCTAGGGGGGTGGGCAGCGACAATGAGCAGTTCTTC. As protein: CASSPRGVGSDNEQFF.

The genes are TRBV3-1 (or the pseudogene TRBV3-2) and TRBJ2-1; the D gene could be TRBD1 or TRBD2 (5 bases each). Between the trimmed V and J ends, which lost 1 base and 7 bases, there was a span of 14 bases. The CDR3 consists of 15 residues. CDR1 and CDR2 from the germline V gene are LGHDT and YNNKEL (reference sequence). CDR3 sequence reads: CASSQAGTLPNEQFF. CDR3 bases: TGTGCCAGCAGCCAAGCCGGGACCCTCCCGAATGAGCAGTTCTTC.

The chain combines TRBV5-6 with TRBJ1-3; no definite D call. The CDR3 totals 16 residues. Germline V gene lookup returns CDR1 SGHDT and CDR2 YYEEEE. The V and J ends lost 0 bases and 0 bases respectively, with 10 bases between them. The CDR3 sequence is CASSLAGVRSGNTIYF. In nucleotides, the CDR3 is TGTGCCAGCAGCTTGGCCGGGGTCCGCTCTGGAAACACCATATATTTT.

This clone was seen a handful of times. V usage is TRBV9 and J usage is TRBJ1-2; TRBD1 matches at 7 bases. V lost 4 bases, J lost 4 bases, and 10 bases stayed unmatched. Germline-derived CDR1 and CDR2 are SGDLS and YYNGEE. The CDR3 is 15 amino acids. This chain's CDR3 is CASSPLDRRGYGYTF. The CDR3 coding sequence is TGTGCCAGCAGCCCTCTGGACAGGAGGGGCTATGGCTACACCTTC. The full variable domain, its missing parts supplied by reference TRBV9 and TRBJ1-2, is DSGVTQTPKHLITATGQRVTLRCSPRSGDLSVYWYQQSLDQGLQFLIQYYNGEERAKGNILERFSAQQFPDLHSELNLSSLELGDSALYFCASSPLDRRGYGYTFGSGTRLTVV.

V usage is TRBV3-1 (or the pseudogene TRBV3-2) and J usage is TRBJ2-7, with D perhaps being TRBD1 or TRBD2 (5 bases each). CDR3 length equals 11 residues. V dropped 0 bases and J dropped 12 bases, with 9 bases sitting between them. CDR1 and CDR2 (germline): LGHDT, YNNKEL (reference sequence). The CDR3 spells CASSQDGTAYF. As DNA, the CDR3 is TGTGCCAGCAGCCAAGATGGGACGGCGTACTTC.

The chain uses TRBV19 and TRBJ1-2; D is undetermined. The CDR3 totals 13 residues. Trimming stripped 2 bases from V and 7 bases from J, with 11 bases between. The germline CDR1 and CDR2 sequences are LNHDA and SQIVND (reference sequence). The CDR3 loop is CASSITGYGGYTF. The CDR3 DNA is TGTGCCAGTAGTATAACCGGGTACGGTGGCTACACCTTC.

This clone was seen a handful of times. The genes are TRBV5-4 and TRBJ2-7; D gene unclear. This CDR3 has 14 amino acids. From germline, CDR1 is SGHNT and CDR2 YYREEE (reference sequence). V lost 0 bases to trimming and J lost 2 bases, with 9 bases between them. The CDR3 nucleotides are TGTGCCAGCAGCTTGGGGCTGGGAACCTACGAGCAGTACTTC. Protein: CASSLGLGTYEQYF.

This chain uses TRBV9 with TRBJ1-2, with D possibly matching TRBD1 (6 bases). The germline CDR1 and CDR2 sequences are SGDLS and YYNGEE. V was cut by 4 bases and J by 4 bases, with 14 bases left in between. This CDR3 has 14 amino acids. CDR3 sequence reads: CASSFDDRFYGYTF. CDR3 sequence (DNA): TGTGCCAGCAGCTTCGACGACAGGTTCTATGGCTACACCTTC.

This clone was counted between two and nine times. The chain uses TRBV9 and TRBJ2-5, with TRBD1 matching 9 bases. The length of the CDR3 is 15 residues. Trimming at V came to 4 bases and at J to 5 bases, leaving 9 bases not matched to a gene. In germline, CDR1 is SGDLS, CDR2 YYNGEE. CDR3 DNA: TGTGCCAGCAGCCCGGGACAGGGTCCCCTGGAGACCCAGTACTTC. It yields the protein CASSPGQGPLETQYF.

This sequence joins TRBV11-2 and TRBJ1-2; D is perhaps TRBD1 (6 bases). This CDR3 is 12 amino acids long. Germline-derived CDR1 and CDR2 are SGHAT and FQNNGV. The V end lost 5 bases, the J end lost 6 bases, and 10 bases lay between the germline ends. CDR3 amino acids: CASSPTGDGYTF. For the CDR3, the DNA is TGTGCCAGCAGCCCGACAGGTGATGGCTACACCTTC.

V gene TRBV30 combines with J gene TRBJ2-5; TRBD2 agrees at 10 bases. The V gene's germline CDR1 is GTSNPN and CDR2 SVGIG (reference sequence). This CDR3 is 14 amino acids long. The V and J ends lost 5 bases and 6 bases, in that order; junction bases with no gene match: 9. The CDR3 loop is CAWERGGLKQTQYF. CDR3 bases: TGTGCCTGGGAGCGGGGGGGCCTTAAGCAGACCCAGTACTTC.

CDR3 region: CASSLHNTEAFF. CDR3 bases: TGTGCCAGCAGCCTTCACAACACTGAAGCTTTCTTT. The chain is built from TRBV7-9 and TRBJ1-1, with D uncertain. In germline, CDR1 is SEHNR, CDR2 FQNEAQ (reference sequence). The CDR3 loop spans 12 amino acids. The germline V and J ends were trimmed by 5 bases and 2 bases, with 6 bases remaining between them.

V and J are TRBV9 and TRBJ2-7; no definite D call. The CDR3 spans 15 residues. Germline V gene data show CDR1 as SGDLS and CDR2 as YYNGEE. Trimming stripped 4 bases from V and 0 bases from J, with 14 bases between. The CDR3 bases are TGTGCCAGCAGCTATACAGCTTCTGACTCCTACGAGCAGTACTTC. Protein product: CASSYTASDSYEQYF.

The chain combines TRBV6-6 with TRBJ1-5, with D uncertain. V was pared by 7 bases and J by 1 base, with 5 bases between. This CDR3 is 12 amino acids long. Per the germline V gene, CDR1 is MNHNY and CDR2 is SVGAGI (reference sequence). This chain's CDR3 is CASKDSNQPQHF. CDR3 bases: TGTGCCAGCAAGGACAGCAATCAGCCCCAGCATTTT.

The J gene is TRBJ1-2, the V gene TRBV9, with 7 positions matching TRBD1. Germline V gene sequence: CDR1 SGDLS, CDR2 YYNGEE. With 0 bases clipped from V and 8 bases from J, the junction kept 4 bases outside the gene matches. The CDR3 is 13 residues long. The CDR3: CASSVDQGGGYTF. DNA for the CDR3: TGTGCCAGCAGCGTAGATCAAGGGGGCGGCTACACCTTC.

This clone was seen just once. The chain links TRBV7-9 to TRBJ2-7; no clear D. Germline-derived CDR1 and CDR2 are SEHNR and FQNEAQ (reference sequence). The CDR3 sequence is 15 residues long. V was cut by 0 bases and J by 3 bases, with 12 bases left in between. Here the CDR3 DNA reads TGTGCCAGCAGCTTAGCAGCATCTTCTTACTACGAGCAGTACTTC. Its protein product is CASSLAASSYYEQYF.

V gene TRBV19 combines with J gene TRBJ2-7; tentatively, D is TRBD1 or TRBD2 (8 bases each). The ends were cut back, 5 bases at V and 6 bases at J, with 17 bases in the middle. Germline-derived CDR1 and CDR2 are LNHDA and SQIVND (reference sequence). This CDR3 region has 14 residues. CDR3 coding DNA: TGTGCCAGTAGTCAAAGACAGGGGACTAGCGAGCAGTACTTC. Encoded protein: CASSQRQGTSEQYF. The variable domain in full, with the rest retrieved from reference TRBV19 and TRBJ2-7, is DGGITQSPKYLFRKEGQNVTLSCEQNLNHDAMYWYRQDPGQGLRLIYYSQIVNDFQKGDIAEGYSVSREKKESFPLTVTSAQKNPTAFYLCASSQRQGTSEQYFGPGTRLTVT.

V and J are TRBV18 and TRBJ2-2, with D perhaps matching TRBD2 (6 bases). The CDR3 is 16 residues long. V gave up 4 bases and J gave up 5 bases, with 17 bases separating them. Per germline, CDR1 KGHSH and CDR2 LQKENI. The DNA of the CDR3 is TGTGCCAGCTCACGGCTTCCGGGACTGTGGACCGGGGAGCTGTTTTTT. Residues: CASSRLPGLWTGELFF. Based on the CDR3 plus reference TRBV18 and TRBJ2-2, the full variable domain is NAGVMQNPRHLVRRRGQEARLRCSPMKGHSHVYWYRQLPEEGLKFMVYLQKENIIDESGMPKERFSAEFPKEGPSILRIQQVVRGDSAAYFCASSRLPGLWTGELFFGEGSRLTVL.

The CDR3 nucleotides read TGTGCCAGTAGTATGGCAGTCCAGCGGGATGGCTACACCTTC. It encodes CASSMAVQRDGYTF. The genes are TRBV19 and TRBJ1-2; no clear D gene. CDR3 length equals 14 residues. Germline-derived CDR1 and CDR2 are LNHDA and SQIVND (reference sequence). V lost 3 bases and J 6 bases, leaving 14 bases between the germline ends.

The chain couples TRBV7-8 to TRBJ1-2; no clear D gene. Trimming stripped 3 bases from V and 4 bases from J, with 12 bases between. Germline-derived CDR1 and CDR2 are SGHVS and FQNEAQ. The CDR3 covers 14 residues. The CDR3 DNA reads TGTGCCAGCAGCTTTTTCCGGGAGATCTATGGCTACACCTTC. Protein sequence: CASSFFREIYGYTF.

The CDR3: CASSVTGEAYNEQFF. CDR3 sequence (DNA): TGCGCCAGCAGTGTAACGGGGGAGGCCTACAATGAGCAGTTCTTC. The chain employs TRBV10-1 and TRBJ2-1; tentative D call: TRBD2 (6 bases). The germline CDR1 and CDR2 sequences are WNHNN and SYGVQD (reference sequence). This CDR3 comprises 15 residues. The V end lost 4 bases, the J end lost 2 bases, and 12 bases lay between the germline ends.

The chain joins TRBV4-1 to TRBJ2-3; 10 bases align to TRBD2. Looked up from germline, CDR1 is MGHRA and CDR2 is YSYEKL. This CDR3 comprises 18 residues. Trimming at V came to 6 bases and at J to 2 bases, leaving 14 bases not matched to a gene. CDR3 sequence reads: CASRPTSGERKYTDTQYF. CDR3 coding DNA: TGCGCCAGCAGACCTACTAGCGGGGAACGTAAATACACAGATACGCAGTATTTT.

The chain recombines TRBV3-1 (or the pseudogene TRBV3-2) with TRBJ2-5; weak D call: TRBD2 (6 bases). The ends were cut back, 4 bases at V and 5 bases at J, with 11 bases in the middle. There are 13 residues in the CDR3. Germline values: CDR1 LGHDT, CDR2 YNNKEL (reference sequence). CDR3 sequence (DNA): TGTGCCAGCAGCCGGGGAGGATGGGAGACCCAGTACTTC. Encoded protein: CASSRGGWETQYF.

The chain couples TRBV20-1 to TRBJ2-7; 9 bases line up with TRBD1. The germline V gene has CDR1 DFQATT and CDR2 SNEGSKA (reference sequence). Trimming took 3 bases from V and 4 from J; bases not matched to a gene: 4. CDR3 size: 13 residues. CDR3 DNA: TGCAGTGCTAGTGGACAGGGGTATTACGAGCAGTACTTC. Protein: CSASGQGYYEQYF.